The 3 T cell receptor beta chains presented below share a single source sample, sequenced in a study of T-cell memory formation after mild COVID-19. TCRdb itself ran the 5' RACE reads through MiXCR, one entry per CDR3 protein. The data contain 470,000 or so distinct CDR3 sequences, roughly 18% of them singletons. Sequenced sample: PBMCs or a T cell subset sorted from them (not recorded which). These receptors all come from an adult woman who had mild COVID-19 (a few samples of this study predate the infection). Cell type and time point are not known.

J is TRBJ2-1 and V is TRBV2, with 8 nucleotides matching TRBD2. This CDR3 has 20 amino acids. After removal of 1 base from V and 0 bases from J, the junction contained 14 bases not matched to a gene. CDR1 SNHLY and CDR2 FYNNEI come from the germline V gene. The CDR3 loop is CASSEVVAGSFLSSYNEQFF. DNA of the CDR3: TGTGCCAGCAGTGAAGTTGTAGCGGGGTCCTTCCTGAGCTCCTACAATGAGCAGTTCTTC.

The chain links TRBV2 to TRBJ2-7, with no clear D. Germline V gene sequence: CDR1 SNHLY, CDR2 FYNNEI. V was trimmed by 4 bases and J by 9 bases, leaving 10 bases between them. The CDR3 consists of 11 residues. CDR3 residues: CASSGDIWQYF. The CDR3 DNA sequence: TGTGCCAGCAGTGGCGACATTTGGCAGTACTTC.

This chain links TRBV12-3 or TRBV12-4 with TRBJ2-1; D may be TRBD1 or TRBD2 (7 bases each). The CDR3 totals 18 residues. Deletions cut 2 bases from V and 0 bases from J, with 17 bases between. CDR3 in amino acids: CASSLTHRGGDSYNEQFF. The CDR3 DNA is TGTGCCAGCAGTTTAACCCACAGGGGAGGGGACTCCTACAATGAGCAGTTCTTC.